The entry below describes one TCR beta chain. Its antigen is not identified. The data are from a study of blood T cells in healthy people across ages. With a J-beta primer mix and a sample-barcoded 5' primer, a second PCR ran roughly 7 to 11 cycles. TCRdb independently ran MiXCR on the 5' RACE reads; one entry per CDR3 protein. This repertoire shows hundreds of thousands of distinct CDR3 sequences, about 20% found once; its top ten account for 22%. Study-wide findings and caveats: In the absence of known donor CMV status, changes in expanded clonotypes were possibly confounded. PBMC samples, being unsorted, prevented any conclusive comparison of naive and antigen-experienced cells.

Germline V gene sequence: CDR1 MGHRA, CDR2 YSYEKL. V was clipped by 0 bases and J by 14 bases, with 13 bases between them. There are 13 residues in the CDR3. The sequence was obtained from a man between 65 and 79 years old in good health. The chain recombines TRBV4-1 with TRBJ1-4; no definite D call. Sequences were obtained from blood. The CDR3 here is CASSQDRETWLFF. The CDR3 region has the DNA TGCGCCAGCAGCCAAGATAGGGAGACATGGCTGTTTTTT.